The 30 T cell receptor beta chains listed next were all sequenced from one sample in a study of blood T cell repertoires in COVID-19 (TCRdb year 2020). The receptor library was made with the immunoSEQ multiplex PCR assay. As stored in TCRdb, this immuneACCESS dataset retains in-frame rearrangements with V and J assigned. A fraction of the clones does not appear; measured against another copy, unresolved V genes explain less than half of the discrepancy, and the remainder lacks a known reason. The sample yields roughly 60,000 clones; around 90% were counted once. The ten largest clones capture roughly 3.6% of the sample. What was sequenced was peripheral blood. The receptor set was obtained from a man aged 35-49 years with COVID-19, enrolled during active disease.

The V and J genes are TRBV5-1 and TRBJ1-2, with D unclear. The CDR3 loop spans 14 amino acids. V was pared by 0 bases and J by 3 bases, with 9 bases between. Germline V CDR1 and CDR2: SGHRS, YFSETQ. CDR3 sequence (DNA): TGCGCCAGCAGCTTGGGAGGGAAAGACTATGGCTACACCTTC. It translates to CASSLGGKDYGYTF.

CDR3 amino acids: CASSARQRVFYNSPLHF. DNA for the CDR3: TGTGCCAGCAGCGCCCGACAGCGAGTCTTCTATAATTCACCCCTCCACTTT. The chain is built from TRBV21-1 and TRBJ1-6; the table's D call TRBD1 went unverified against the DNA. TRBV21-1 is classified as a pseudogene. The CDR3 is 17 residues long.

V is TRBV10-3 and J is TRBJ1-4, with a possible D match to TRBD1 (6 bases). The CDR3 contains 20 residues. Trimming left V 3 bases short and J 7 bases short, with 30 bases between. Germline CDR1 reads ENHRY; CDR2 reads SYGVKD. CDR3 bases: TGTGCCATCAGTGATAAGATGGGACACACAGAACACCGGATCGGTGAAAAACTGTTTTTT. As protein: CAISDKMGHTEHRIGEKLFF.

The J gene is TRBJ2-1, the V gene TRBV5-1; TRBD1 agrees at 11 bases. Germline trimming cut 0 bases from V and 7 bases from J; bases unmatched to any gene: 6. Per the germline V gene, CDR1 is SGHRS and CDR2 is YFSETQ. The CDR3 sequence is 16 residues long. CDR3 in DNA: TGCGCCAGCAGCTTGGATCCGGGGACAGGGGGGAATGAGCAGTTCTTC. Translated: CASSLDPGTGGNEQFF.

J is TRBJ2-3 and V is TRBV3-1 (or the pseudogene TRBV3-2), with 10 bases identical to TRBD2. The J segment lost 4 bases and the V segment lost 0 bases, leaving 10 bases of the junction unmatched. This CDR3 region has 18 residues. Germline-derived CDR1 and CDR2 are LGHDT and YNNKEL (reference sequence). As DNA, the CDR3 is TGTGCCAGCAGCCAAGACCCCTGGGCTAGCGGGGGTGCAGATACGCAGTATTTT. Encoded protein: CASSQDPWASGGADTQYF.

CDR3 in DNA: TGCGCCAGCAGCCCCAGGGACAGGGGGTTCACAGATACGCAGTATTTT. Amino acids: CASSPRDRGFTDTQYF. J is TRBJ2-3 and V is TRBV5-1, with TRBD1 matching 11 bases. This CDR3 contains 16 residues. With 4 bases clipped from V and 2 bases from J, the junction kept 6 bases outside the gene matches. Germline CDR1 SGHRS, CDR2 YFSETQ.

J is TRBJ1-1 and V is TRBV30, with D unresolved. This CDR3 has 12 amino acids. V lost 7 bases and J 1 base, leaving 10 bases between the germline ends. From germline, CDR1 is GTSNPN and CDR2 SVGIG (reference sequence). CDR3 bases: TGTGCCTCTGGCCGAGGGAACACTGAAGCTTTCTTT. Translated, it gives CASGRGNTEAFF.

This sequence joins TRBV7-9 and TRBJ1-5; 7 nucleotides match TRBD1. Germline values: CDR1 SEHNR, CDR2 FQNEAQ (reference sequence). The CDR3 contains 16 residues. The trim removed 5 bases at V and 0 bases at J, leaving 7 bases unmatched. The CDR3 loop reads CASSQGQFNSNQPQHF. In DNA form, the CDR3 reads TGTGCCAGCAGCCAGGGACAGTTTAATAGCAATCAGCCCCAGCATTTT.

The DNA for the CDR3 is TGCGCCAGCAGCTCGGGGACTACAGATACGCAGTATTTT. This gives the protein CASSSGTTDTQYF. The chain uses TRBV5-1 and TRBJ2-3; D might be TRBD2 (6 bases). Germline V gene lookup returns CDR1 SGHRS and CDR2 YFSETQ. The V end was cut by 3 bases, the J end by 3 bases, with 8 bases between. The CDR3 extends over 13 amino acids.

This clone showed up just once. The chain employs TRBV11-1 and TRBJ1-4; the D is unclear. In germline, CDR1 is SGHAT, CDR2 FQDESV (reference sequence). Trimming removed 3 bases from V and 7 bases from J, with 12 bases in between. The CDR3 spans 14 residues. CDR3 loop: CASSFRAGGEKLFF. CDR3 sequence (DNA): TGTGCCAGCAGCTTCCGAGCGGGAGGTGAAAAACTGTTTTTT. Using reference TRBV11-1 and TRBJ1-4 for the parts outside the CDR3, the full variable domain is EAEVAQSPRYKITEKSQAVAFWCDPISGHATLYWYRQILGQGPELLVQFQDESVVDDSQLPKDRFSAERLKGVDSTLKIQPAELGDSAMYLCASSFRAGGEKLFFGSGTQLSVL.

The chain couples TRBV4-1 to TRBJ1-5; 7 nucleotides line up with TRBD1. The CDR3 has 16 amino acids. V was clipped by 1 base and J by 4 bases; unmatched bases: 7. Germline V gene sequence: CDR1 MGHRA, CDR2 YSYEKL. The CDR3 loop reads CASSQAGTALNQPQHF. The DNA for the CDR3 is TGCGCCAGCAGCCAAGCAGGGACAGCATTAAATCAGCCCCAGCATTTT.

The chain has TRBV6-2 or TRBV6-3 and TRBJ2-3; D might be TRBD2 (6 bases). CDR3 size: 14 residues. Germline V CDR1 and CDR2: MNHEY, SVGEGT. Trimming pared 2 bases from V and 7 bases from J, leaving 13 bases between. The CDR3 here is CASSYEVAVNTQYF. In DNA, the CDR3 is TGTGCCAGCAGTTACGAAGTAGCGGTAAATACGCAGTATTTT.

The V and J genes are TRBV7-9 and TRBJ1-1; D unclear. In germline, CDR1 is SEHNR, CDR2 FQNEAQ (reference sequence). With 5 bases removed from V and 3 bases from J, the gap between germline ends came to 4 bases. The CDR3 consists of 11 residues. CDR3 sequence: CASSTYTEAFF. The DNA of the CDR3 is TGTGCCAGCAGCACATACACTGAAGCTTTCTTT.

V is TRBV5-5 and J is TRBJ2-4; 13 bases are a match to TRBD2. The junction had 4 bases not matched to a gene; V was cut back by 2 bases and J by 2 bases. CDR1 SGHKS and CDR2 YYEKEE come from the germline V gene (reference sequence). This CDR3 comprises 17 residues. This CDR3 reads CASSFETSGRTKNIQYF. The CDR3 DNA follows: TGTGCCAGCAGCTTCGAGACTAGCGGGAGGACCAAAAACATTCAGTACTTC. Combining the CDR3 with reference TRBV5-5 and TRBJ2-4 gives the whole variable domain DAGVTQSPTHLIKTRGQQVTLRCSPISGHKSVSWYQQVLGQGPQFIFQYYEKEERGRGNFPDRFSARQFPNYSSELNVNALLLGDSALYLCASSFETSGRTKNIQYFGAGTRLSVL.

Turning to this clone: The junction differs from germline at one of its ends, possibly a read error. The CDR3 sequence is CASSPSGGYNEQFF. For the CDR3, the DNA is TGTGCTAGCAGCCCGAGCGGGGGGTACAATGAGCAGTTCTTC. The genes are TRBV7-7 and TRBJ2-1, with 9 bases aligning to TRBD2. Germline assignment: CDR1 SSHAT and CDR2 FNYEAQ (reference sequence). The length of the CDR3 is 14 residues.

This clone has a single count. V is TRBV24-1 and J is TRBJ1-1, with D perhaps matching TRBD1 (6 bases). The CDR3 contains 13 residues. CDR1 is KGHDR and CDR2 is SFDVKD in the germline V gene. Trimming shortened V by 9 bases and J by 3 bases, and 13 bases separated the two germline ends. CDR3 DNA sequence: TGTGCCACCTTGAATCAGGGGTACACTGAAGCTTTCTTT. It is translated as CATLNQGYTEAFF.

The genes are TRBV19 and TRBJ1-1, with D unclear. This CDR3 spans 13 amino acids. V shed 3 bases and J shed 2 bases, with 7 bases lying between them. Germline CDR1 is LNHDA and CDR2 is SQIVND (reference sequence). The CDR3 nucleotides read TGTGCCAGTAGTATTAACAGAAACACTGAAGCTTTCTTT. As protein: CASSINRNTEAFF.

The gene calls are TRBV5-1 and TRBJ2-7, with a tentative D call TRBD2 (6 bases). Trimming left V 4 bases short and J 0 bases short, with 17 bases between. CDR1 and CDR2 from the germline V gene are SGHRS and YFSETQ. CDR3 length equals 16 residues. CDR3 loop: CASSPRGAGTSYEQYF. CDR3 sequence (DNA): TGCGCCAGCAGCCCCCGAGGCGCGGGAACCTCCTACGAGCAGTACTTC.

Comments on this clone: Other DNA sequences in this sample translate to the same CDR3. J is TRBJ1-3 and V is TRBV3-1 (or the pseudogene TRBV3-2); 7 bases map to TRBD1. V shed 7 bases and J 2 bases; nucleotides not matched to a gene: 14. Looked up from germline, CDR1 is LGHDT and CDR2 is YNNKEL (reference sequence). This CDR3 comprises 17 residues. The CDR3 nucleotides are TGTGCCAGCACCAGGGGGGACAGAGTCTTGACTGGAAACACCATATATTTT. Protein product: CASTRGDRVLTGNTIYF.

This clone was counted a single time. As DNA, the CDR3 is TGTGCCAGCAGCCCGTTGGACAGTTATAATGAAAAACTGTTTTTT. This codes for CASSPLDSYNEKLFF. The V gene is TRBV27, the J gene TRBJ1-4, with D maybe TRBD1 (6 bases). Germline loops: CDR1 MNHEY, CDR2 SMNVEV (reference sequence). This CDR3 is built from 15 residues. Trimming left V 6 bases short and J 4 bases short, with 15 bases between.

This chain links TRBV2 with TRBJ2-3, with 7 nucleotides matching TRBD1. Germline V gives CDR1 SNHLY, CDR2 FYNNEI. V lost 4 bases, J lost 1 base, and 5 bases stayed unmatched. There are 15 residues in the CDR3. The CDR3 loop reads CASSAGDSGTDTQYF. The CDR3 region has the DNA TGTGCCAGCAGTGCCGGGGACAGCGGCACAGATACGCAGTATTTT.

The chain is built from TRBV5-4 and TRBJ1-2; D possibly corresponds to TRBD1 (6 bases). CDR3 size: 13 residues. Germline CDR1 and CDR2: SGHNT and YYREEE (reference sequence). Trimming removed 0 bases from V and 7 bases from J, with 10 bases in between. For the CDR3, the DNA is TGTGCCAGCAGCTTGGTGGGGGCCGGTGGCTACACCTTC. Its translation is CASSLVGAGGYTF.

The chain links TRBV2 to TRBJ2-1; a weak D match, TRBD1 (6 bases). Trimming shortened V by 10 bases and J by 2 bases, and 15 bases separated the two germline ends. The CDR3 runs 14 residues. CDR1 and CDR2 from the germline V gene are SNHLY and FYNNEI. CDR3 loop: CAIVEGDTYNEQFF. The CDR3 DNA reads TGTGCCATAGTAGAAGGGGACACCTACAATGAGCAGTTCTTC.

This chain joins TRBV24-1 and TRBJ2-1; 9 bases agree with TRBD2. Germline V gene data show CDR1 as KGHDR and CDR2 as SFDVKD. V gave up 7 bases and J gave up 8 bases; unmatched junction bases: 8. The CDR3 is 14 amino acids. CDR3 amino acids: CATSQGLAGDEQFF. CDR3 bases: TGTGCCACCAGCCAGGGACTAGCTGGGGATGAGCAGTTCTTC.

The chain links TRBV27 to TRBJ2-7; D not resolved. V lost 5 bases and J lost 3, with 11 bases in between. The CDR3 is 13 residues long. Germline CDR1 reads MNHEY; CDR2 reads SMNVEV (reference sequence). In DNA form, the CDR3 reads TGTGCCAGCAGTGAGTCCCCAAACTACGAGCAGTACTTC. It specifies CASSESPNYEQYF.

The chain uses TRBV28 and TRBJ1-5; TRBD1 matches at 8 bases. The CDR3 sequence is 14 residues long. V lost 4 bases and J lost 6; bases outside the gene matches: 5. Germline CDR1 reads MDHEN; CDR2 reads SYDVKM. The CDR3 region is CASSWGQVFQPQHF. DNA for the CDR3: TGTGCCAGCAGTTGGGGACAGGTGTTTCAGCCCCAGCATTTT.

The chain has TRBV14 and TRBJ2-5, with 7 nucleotides matching TRBD2. In germline, CDR1 is SGHDN, CDR2 FVKESK. Trimming cost V 1 base and J 0 bases; bases outside gene matches: 11. The CDR3 runs 18 residues. CDR3 region: CASSQGNAGVGYQETQYF. DNA for the CDR3: TGTGCCAGCAGCCAAGGCAATGCGGGAGTGGGGTACCAAGAGACCCAGTACTTC.

This clone appeared once. This sequence joins TRBV25-1 and TRBJ2-7; D perhaps matches TRBD2 (6 bases). This CDR3 has 11 residues. V gave up 6 bases and J gave up 3 bases, with 6 bases separating them. Per germline, CDR1 MGHDK and CDR2 SYGVNS. As DNA, the CDR3 is TGTGCCAGCAGGGAGGGCTACGAGCAGTACTTC. It specifies CASREGYEQYF.

The chain has TRBV30 and TRBJ2-2; 8 bases map to TRBD2. The germline V gene encodes CDR1 GTSNPN and CDR2 SVGIG (reference sequence). J gave up 2 bases and V 6 bases, and 5 bases lay outside the gene matches. The CDR3 is 14 amino acids. The CDR3 loop is CACKRGYNTGELFF. For the CDR3, the DNA is TGTGCCTGCAAGCGGGGGTATAACACCGGGGAGCTGTTTTTT.

The CDR3 bases are TGTGCCAGCAGCCAGGGGCCGATTGAAGCTTTCTTT. It yields the protein CASSQGPIEAFF. The chain carries TRBV7-9 and TRBJ1-1, with D possibly TRBD1 on 6 matching bases. In germline, CDR1 is SEHNR, CDR2 FQNEAQ (reference sequence). Trimming stripped 5 bases from V and 7 bases from J, with 11 bases between. The CDR3 is made up of 12 amino acids. The full variable domain, its missing parts supplied by reference TRBV7-9 and TRBJ1-1, is DTGVSQNPRHKITKRGQNVTFRCDPISEHNRLYWYRQTLGQGPEFLTYFQNEAQLEKSRLLSDRFSAERPKGSFSTLEIQRTEQGDSAMYLCASSQGPIEAFFGQGTRLTVV.